The next 23 T cell receptor beta chains were all read from a single sample in a study of CD8 T cells in Susac syndrome. Random hexamers were used to reverse transcribe an amount of about 0.45 to 1 ug RNA. In TCRdb, the immunoSEQ multiplex PCR reads were re-called with MiXCR into one record per CDR3 protein. The sample contains 120,000 or so distinct CDR3 sequences, around 96% of which appear only once. Sequencing was carried out using CD8+ T cells from PBMCs. These receptor sequences come from a human donor with Susac syndrome.

CDR3 coding DNA: TGTGCCAGCAGTTACTCGATCGGACAGTACTATGGCTACACCTTC. Protein product: CASSYSIGQYYGYTF. The chain is built from TRBV6-6 and TRBJ1-2, with D possibly being TRBD1 (6 bases). The V and J ends lost 0 bases and 3 bases respectively, with 11 bases between them. Germline values: CDR1 MNHNY, CDR2 SVGAGI (reference sequence). The CDR3 spans 15 residues.

The chain recombines TRBV29-1 with TRBJ2-1; 7 bases fit TRBD1. The CDR3 has 12 amino acids. Germline V lookup: CDR1 SQVTM, CDR2 ANQGSEA. The junction had 4 bases not matched to a gene; V was cut back by 8 bases and J by 3 bases. CDR3 protein: CSFQGVYNEQFF. The CDR3 bases are TGCAGCTTCCAGGGGGTCTACAATGAGCAGTTCTTC.

The rearrangement joins TRBV7-9 to TRBJ2-4, with 10 positions matching TRBD1. J was trimmed by 5 bases and V by 5 bases; bases with no gene match: 6. CDR3 length: 15 amino acids. CDR1 SEHNR and CDR2 FQNEAQ come from the germline V gene (reference sequence). The CDR3 loop is CASSHRTGGENIQYF. The CDR3 nucleotides are TGTGCCAGCAGCCACCGGACAGGGGGGGAAAACATTCAGTACTTC.

The chain is built from TRBV20-1 and TRBJ2-3; TRBD2 matches at 10 bases. From germline, CDR1 is DFQATT and CDR2 SNEGSKA (reference sequence). The J segment lost 4 bases and the V segment lost 1 base, leaving 5 bases of the junction unmatched. The CDR3 consists of 15 residues. The CDR3 spells CSARALAGAPDTQYF. In nucleotides, the CDR3 is TGCAGTGCTAGAGCGCTAGCGGGAGCCCCAGATACGCAGTATTTT.

The chain joins TRBV5-1 to TRBJ1-2; D unresolved. Trimming removed 4 bases from V and 2 bases from J, with 6 bases in between. The germline V gene has CDR1 SGHRS and CDR2 YFSETQ. The CDR3 is 12 amino acids. The CDR3 coding sequence is TGCGCCAGCAGCGAAACAAACTATGGCTACACCTTC. It specifies CASSETNYGYTF.

The rearrangement joins TRBV19 to TRBJ1-1; D remains unclear. V was pared by 1 base and J by 3 bases, with 3 bases between. CDR1 and CDR2 (germline): LNHDA, SQIVND (reference sequence). The CDR3 covers 12 residues. CDR3 in amino acids: CASSIVDTEAFF. The CDR3 region has the DNA TGTGCCAGTAGTATAGTGGACACTGAAGCTTTCTTT.

V is TRBV30 and J is TRBJ2-6; D might be TRBD1 (6 bases). Germline V CDR1 and CDR2: GTSNPN, SVGIG (reference sequence). The V end lost 4 bases, the J end lost 0 bases, and 13 bases lay between the germline ends. The CDR3 is 16 residues long. CDR3 DNA: TGTGCCTGGACCGGACAGCCCCTCTCTGGGGCCAACGTCCTGACTTTC. Encoded protein: CAWTGQPLSGANVLTF. The whole variable domain, remainder taken from reference TRBV30 and TRBJ2-6, is SQTIHQWPATLVQPVGSPLSLECTVEGTSNPNLYWYRQAAGRGLQLLFYSVGIGQISSEVPQNLSASRPQDRQFILSSKKLLLSDSGFYLCAWTGQPLSGANVLTFGAGSRLTVL.

V and J are TRBV7-9 and TRBJ1-2; the D gene is possibly TRBD1 (5 bases). Per the germline V gene, CDR1 is SEHNR and CDR2 is FQNEAQ (reference sequence). The CDR3 is 16 residues long. Trimming left V 5 bases short and J 2 bases short, with 18 bases between. CDR3 sequence: CASSPTGAASNYGYTF. Here the CDR3 DNA reads TGTGCCAGCAGCCCCACTGGGGCAGCCTCAAACTATGGCTACACCTTC.

The chain joins TRBV20-1 to TRBJ2-4, with a possible D match to TRBD2 (5 bases). Germline CDR1 reads DFQATT; CDR2 reads SNEGSKA (reference sequence). V was pared by 0 bases and J by 3 bases, with 15 bases between. The CDR3 covers 16 residues. The CDR3 here is CSAREAGYVGKNIQYF. CDR3 nucleotide sequence: TGCAGTGCTAGAGAGGCGGGTTACGTTGGCAAAAACATTCAGTACTTC.

The DNA for the CDR3 is TGTGCCAGCGGGACCGCAGGGAACACTGAAGCTTTCTTT. Protein product: CASGTAGNTEAFF. The J gene is TRBJ1-1, the V gene TRBV28, with a possible D match to TRBD1 (5 bases). The V gene's germline CDR1 is MDHEN and CDR2 SYDVKM. The CDR3 extends over 13 amino acids. Trimming removed 8 bases from V and 1 base from J, with 11 bases in between.

The chain links TRBV28 to TRBJ2-7; possible D gene TRBD2, 5 bases. V lost 3 bases, J lost 6 bases, and 15 bases lay in between. CDR1 is MDHEN, CDR2 SYDVKM, per germline. The CDR3 covers 14 residues. In DNA, the CDR3 is TGTGCCAGCAGTTTCCCCCACGGGGTCGGCGAGCAGTACTTC. Translated: CASSFPHGVGEQYF.

The chain couples TRBV15 to TRBJ2-5; D may be TRBD1 (6 bases). V lost 0 bases and J 1 base, leaving 9 bases between the germline ends. The CDR3 is 15 amino acids. CDR1 and CDR2 (germline): LNHNV, YYDKDF (reference sequence). CDR3 DNA: TGTGCCACCAGCAGAGAACAGGACAGCCAAGAGACCCAGTACTTC. Protein: CATSREQDSQETQYF. The variable domain in full, completed from reference TRBV15 and TRBJ2-5, reads DAMVIQNPRYQVTQFGKPVTLSCSQTLNHNVMYWYQQKSSQAPKLLFHYYDKDFNNEADTPDNFQSRRPNTSFCFLDIRSPGLGDTAMYLCATSREQDSQETQYFGPGTRLLVL.

The chain recombines TRBV27 with TRBJ2-5; unclear D gene. CDR3 length: 15 residues. The germline V gene has CDR1 MNHEY and CDR2 SMNVEV (reference sequence). Trimming pared 1 base from V and 1 base from J, leaving 10 bases between. The DNA for the CDR3 is TGTGCCAGCAGTTTATATTTCGAACCCCAAGAGACCCAGTACTTC. This translates into CASSLYFEPQETQYF.

The V gene is TRBV15, the J gene TRBJ2-5, with D unclear. The V gene lost 6 bases and the J gene lost 2 bases, with 7 bases spanning the gap. In germline, CDR1 is LNHNV, CDR2 YYDKDF (reference sequence). The CDR3 consists of 12 residues. DNA for the CDR3: TGTGCCACCAGTCGGCGGCAAGAGACCCAGTACTTC. Its translation: CATSRRQETQYF.

This chain uses TRBV4-3 with TRBJ2-7, with D maybe TRBD2 (5 bases). V lost 4 bases and J lost 2, with 15 bases in between. The CDR3 runs 15 residues. Germline values: CDR1 LGHNA, CDR2 YSLEER. CDR3 coding DNA: TGCGCCAGCAGCCCGGGGATTATGGGAGCCTACGAGCAGTACTTC. Its translation: CASSPGIMGAYEQYF.

This chain links TRBV30 with TRBJ1-1; 9 bases match TRBD1. This CDR3 is 12 amino acids long. With V trimmed by 2 bases and J by 11 bases, 6 bases remained unmatched. Germline assignment: CDR1 GTSNPN and CDR2 SVGIG (reference sequence). CDR3 residues: CAWSTGTGSAFF. The CDR3 bases are TGTGCCTGGAGTACAGGGACAGGGTCTGCTTTCTTT.

J is TRBJ1-1 and V is TRBV27; D is possibly TRBD1 (5 bases). V was trimmed by 0 bases and J by 3 bases, leaving 8 bases between them. CDR1 and CDR2 (germline): MNHEY, SMNVEV (reference sequence). The CDR3 loop spans 14 amino acids. DNA for the CDR3: TGTGCCAGCAGTTTATCGCCGGGACACACTGAAGCTTTCTTT. This encodes CASSLSPGHTEAFF.

The rearrangement uses TRBV20-1 and TRBJ2-7, with TRBD1 matching 7 bases. With 4 bases clipped from V and 4 bases from J, the junction kept 7 bases outside the gene matches. The CDR3 sequence is 13 residues long. Looked up from germline, CDR1 is DFQATT and CDR2 is SNEGSKA (reference sequence). The DNA of the CDR3 is TGCAGTGCTACCGGGACAGCTGATTACGAGCAGTACTTC. Amino acid sequence: CSATGTADYEQYF.

The chain couples TRBV20-1 to TRBJ2-7; 11 nucleotides match TRBD2. Germline-derived CDR1 and CDR2 are DFQATT and SNEGSKA (reference sequence). The V segment lost 6 bases and the J segment 5 bases; nucleotides outside the gene matches: 9. This CDR3 is built from 14 residues. The CDR3 region is CSANPTSGIHEQYF. The CDR3 DNA is TGCAGTGCCAATCCGACTAGCGGGATTCACGAGCAGTACTTC.

V and J are TRBV10-2 and TRBJ2-7, with D possibly TRBD2 on 6 matching bases. The V end lost 3 bases, the J end lost 6 bases, and 15 bases lay between the germline ends. The CDR3 is 14 residues long. Germline CDR1 is WSHSY and CDR2 is SAAADI. This chain's CDR3 is CASSDGAGGSEQYF. The CDR3 nucleotides are TGCGCCAGCAGTGATGGAGCGGGCGGATCCGAGCAGTACTTC.

This chain connects TRBV20-1 to TRBJ2-1, with D maybe TRBD2 (7 bases). V was clipped by 3 bases and J by 6 bases, with 15 bases between them. The CDR3 runs to 14 residues. Germline loops: CDR1 DFQATT, CDR2 SNEGSKA (reference sequence). CDR3 DNA: TGCAGTGCTAGTTCTGAGGGGGGGGGCAATGAGCAGTTCTTC. Translating it yields CSASSEGGGNEQFF.

The gene calls are TRBV25-1 and TRBJ1-2; a possible D gene is TRBD1 (6 bases). Germline V gene lookup returns CDR1 MGHDK and CDR2 SYGVNS. This CDR3 is built from 13 residues. V lost 5 bases and J lost 4, with 11 bases in between. This CDR3 is CASSLGGLYGYTF. The CDR3, as DNA: TGTGCCAGCAGTTTGGGGGGCCTCTATGGCTACACCTTC.

The chain combines TRBV3-1 with TRBJ2-2; tentative D call: TRBD2 (5 bases). Trimming cost V 4 bases and J 0 bases, with 15 bases left between them. The CDR3 loop spans 17 amino acids. Per the germline V gene, CDR1 is LGHDT and CDR2 is YNNKEL (reference sequence). In nucleotides, the CDR3 is TGTGCCAGCAGCCCCGTTCACTGGACTGCGAACACCGGGGAGCTGTTTTTT. Translation gives CASSPVHWTANTGELFF.